The entry that follows covers one T cell receptor (beta chain) sequence. Germline V CDR1 and CDR2: MNHNS, SASEGT. Between the trimmed V and J ends, which lost 2 bases and 0 bases, there was a span of 11 bases. The CDR3 sequence is 15 residues long. In the original workflow: Scientists estimated how many nucleated cells there were by amplifying reference gene primers. Repertoires were generated with immunoSEQ multiplex PCR, while TCRdb's copy carries only in-frame clones and drops some. D and trimming were read from the DNA, whereas the V and J calls and clone size are those reported in that table. Of roughly 250,000 clones in the sample, approximately 90% were seen once. These data originate in a study of blood T cell repertoires in COVID-19.

The sequence was obtained from a man aged 50 or older who had been exposed to COVID-19. The V gene is TRBV6-1, the J gene TRBJ2-7; D not certain. Sequencing was done on a sample of PBMCs or T cells enriched from blood (not recorded which). As DNA, the CDR3 is TGTGCCAGCAGTGAATCGGTACAGAACTCCTACGAGCAGTACGTC. Encoded protein: CASSESVQNSYEQYV.